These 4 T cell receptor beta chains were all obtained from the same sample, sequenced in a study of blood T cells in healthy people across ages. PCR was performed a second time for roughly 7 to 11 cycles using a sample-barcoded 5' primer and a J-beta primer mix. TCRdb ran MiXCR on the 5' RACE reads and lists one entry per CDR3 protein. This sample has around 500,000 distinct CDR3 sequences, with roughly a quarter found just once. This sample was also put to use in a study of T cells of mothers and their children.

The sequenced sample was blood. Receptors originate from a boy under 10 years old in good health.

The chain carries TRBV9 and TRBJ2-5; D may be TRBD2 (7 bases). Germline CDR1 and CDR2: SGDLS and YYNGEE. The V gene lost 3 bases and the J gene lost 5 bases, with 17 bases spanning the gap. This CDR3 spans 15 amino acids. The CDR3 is CASSEGGQGMETQYF. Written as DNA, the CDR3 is TGTGCCAGCAGCGAGGGGGGGCAGGGTATGGAGACCCAGTACTTC.

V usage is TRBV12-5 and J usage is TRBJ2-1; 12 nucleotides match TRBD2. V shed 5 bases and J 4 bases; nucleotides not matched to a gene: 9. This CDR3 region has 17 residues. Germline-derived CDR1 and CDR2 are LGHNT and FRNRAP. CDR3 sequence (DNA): TGTGCTAGTGGTCCCCCGCTTGGGACTAGCGGGTACAATGAGCAGTTCTTC. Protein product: CASGPPLGTSGYNEQFF.

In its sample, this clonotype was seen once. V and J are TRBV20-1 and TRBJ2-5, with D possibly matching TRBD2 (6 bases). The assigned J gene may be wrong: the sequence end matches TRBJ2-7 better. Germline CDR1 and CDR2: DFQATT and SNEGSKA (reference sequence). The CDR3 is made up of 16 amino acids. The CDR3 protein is CSARVGQRAKDYEQYF. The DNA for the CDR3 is TGCAGTGCTAGAGTAGGGCAGCGGGCGAAGGACTACGAGCAGTACTTC.

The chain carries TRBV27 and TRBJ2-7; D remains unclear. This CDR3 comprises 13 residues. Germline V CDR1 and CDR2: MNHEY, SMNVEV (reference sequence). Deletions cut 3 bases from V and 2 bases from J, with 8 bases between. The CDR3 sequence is CASSLWQAYEQYF. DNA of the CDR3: TGTGCCAGCAGTTTGTGGCAGGCCTACGAGCAGTACTTC.